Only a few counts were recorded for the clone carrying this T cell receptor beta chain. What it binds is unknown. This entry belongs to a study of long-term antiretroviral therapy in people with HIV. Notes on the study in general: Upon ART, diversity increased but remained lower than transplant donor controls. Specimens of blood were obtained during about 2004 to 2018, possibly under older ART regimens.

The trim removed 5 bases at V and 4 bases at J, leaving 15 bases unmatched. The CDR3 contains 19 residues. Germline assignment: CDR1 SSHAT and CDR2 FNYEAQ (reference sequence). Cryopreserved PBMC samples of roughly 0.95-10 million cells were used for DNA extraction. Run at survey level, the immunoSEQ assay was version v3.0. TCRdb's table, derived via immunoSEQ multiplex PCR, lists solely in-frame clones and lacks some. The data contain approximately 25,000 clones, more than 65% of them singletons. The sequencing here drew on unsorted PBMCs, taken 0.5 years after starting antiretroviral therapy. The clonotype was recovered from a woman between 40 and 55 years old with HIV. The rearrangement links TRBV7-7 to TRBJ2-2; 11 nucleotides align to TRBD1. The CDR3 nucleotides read TGTGCCAGCAGCCCAATCGGGACAGGGGGTTTAGAGGGCACCGGGGAGCTGTTTTTT. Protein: CASSPIGTGGLEGTGELFF.